The entry below describes one TCR beta chain. What it recognizes is unknown. The data stem from a study of post-analysis software for immune sequencing data. Study outcomes and limitations: TRBV5-6, TRBV5-1 and TRBV20-1 belonged to a set of roughly 5 TRBV segments that were more frequent in patients than controls.

Trimming at V came to 4 bases and at J to 4 bases, leaving 8 bases not matched to a gene. The germline gives CDR1 SQVTM, CDR2 ANQGSEA. The CDR3 runs to 14 residues. Included in the TCR beta cDNA libraries were unique molecular identifiers. TCRdb reanalysed the PCR reads using MiXCR and keeps one entry per CDR3 protein. The repertoire includes 740,000 or so distinct CDR3 sequences, roughly 50% of them detected once, and 4.6% sits in the top ten. This TCR derives from a girl aged 5-17 years with multiple sclerosis. This chain links TRBV29-1 with TRBJ2-7; 9 nucleotides agree with TRBD1. The specimen was blood. The CDR3 here is CSVVDRGFMYEQYF. In DNA form, the CDR3 reads TGCAGCGTTGTAGACAGGGGGTTTATGTACGAGCAGTACTTC.